Listed below are T cell receptor beta chains from one sample, sequenced in a study of blood T cell repertoires in COVID-19. TCRdb keeps only in-frame clones here, not all; method: immunoSEQ multiplex PCR. The sample includes around 250,000 clones, around 86% of them seen just once. Input material: peripheral blood. The origin of the receptors is a young man who had recovered from COVID-19. Both conserved end residues are part of each CDR3. Fields, in order: clone size, V gene, CDR3 protein. Clone sizes are given selectively: once, few, many, or a class where the clone is expanded.

once TRBV6-4 CASSQMAGATEAFF
- TRBV27 CASSLSRGRRTGELFF
- TRBV5-1 CASTPGGEDYGYTF
- TRBV9 CASSLGGQGFAEQFF
- TRBV5-1 CASSLAGDRLGGELFF
- TRBV2 CASSLDRVGTEAFF
- TRBV18 CASSPSGGGRQETQYF
- TRBV6-5 CASSRVTEAFF
- TRBV2 CASSPTGDYGYTF
- TRBV5-8 CASSLRPGDTYDTQYF
- TRBV4-1 CASSHQTGGSINEQFF
- TRBV27 CASSWTGGRYGYTF
few TRBV28 CASSTPGQETQYF
- TRBV4-1 CASSQNQGLNYGYTF
- TRBV4-1 CASSQGLGGTPSPLHF
- TRBV9 CASSVAGVQETQYF
- TRBV9 CASSVGAGLATNEQFF
- TRBV25-1 CASSSRGGEETQYF
- TRBV6-5 CASSYSNTNTEAFF
- TRBV12-3/TRBV12-4 CASTVTPGIHLF
once TRBV7-9 CASSLAGGQVSEELFF
few TRBV2 CASSVQETGNTGELFF
- TRBV7-9 CASSLEDSDYGYTF
- TRBV9 CASSGLSKGQTGGGMNTEAFF
- TRBV6-5 CASMSGPYYEQYF
- TRBV21-1 CASRRQGAGELFF
- TRBV5-4 CASSYGQGGIQETQYF
- TRBV7-8 CASSPRTSETQYF
- TRBV11-3 CASSSGTTRDTQYF